This T cell receptor beta chain comes out of a study of vaccination and CD4 T cells after COVID-19. On the study more broadly: Once diagnosed, patients had post-COVID samples drawn a median 101 days later (range 35 to 161). Each control culture was treated with a CEFX pool, an HIV-1 Nef pool, or no peptide.

With the Oncomine TCR Beta short-read assay, DNA from cultured CD4+ T cells was sequenced. Genomic DNA was extracted from cultured CD4+ T cells. MiXCR was run by TCRdb on the PCR reads, yielding one entry per CDR3 protein. The repertoire holds 8,500 to 10,000 distinct CDR3 sequences, with almost 50% as singletons. The V end was cut by 1 base, the J end by 2 bases, with 6 bases between. Germline values: CDR1 LGHNA, CDR2 YNFKEQ. The CDR3 length is 14 residues. With regard to this clonotype: Antigen unknown.

The treatment was: 10-day PBMC culture with coronavirus spike peptide pools or control peptides (ViraFEST assay). Sequenced material: CD4+ T cells from blood, cultured in vitro. V usage is TRBV4-2 and J usage is TRBJ1-5; D not certain. The clonotype comes from a human donor who had recovered from COVID-19. CDR3 DNA sequence: TGTGCCAGCAGCCAAGGACACGGCAATCAGCCCCAGCATTTT. This sequence encodes CASSQGHGNQPQHF.